This T cell receptor (beta chain) appears in the sequencing data of a study of neoadjuvant anti-PD-1 for oral cavity cancer. In regard to this clone: The antigen is not known.

Data came from immunoSEQ multiplex PCR; TCRdb stores just in-frame clones and leaves some out. The sample has 65,000 to 95,000 clones; under 90% are singletons. Notes on the study in general: Pretreatment Treg/Th17 ratio correlated inversely with post-treatment tumor clonality.

The CDR3 loop spans 12 amino acids. V lost 3 bases, J lost 4 bases, and 7 bases lay in between. Germline V gene data show CDR1 as PRHDT and CDR2 as FYEKMQ (reference sequence). This sample comprised PBMCs, obtained before nivolumab (anti-PD-1) treatment. This receptor was taken from a person aged 40 to 85 with oral cavity squamous cell carcinoma. This chain connects TRBV13 to TRBJ2-7; no definite D call. The CDR3 DNA follows: TGTGCCAGCAGCTTCACTCGGTACGAGCAGTACTTC. Translating it yields CASSFTRYEQYF.